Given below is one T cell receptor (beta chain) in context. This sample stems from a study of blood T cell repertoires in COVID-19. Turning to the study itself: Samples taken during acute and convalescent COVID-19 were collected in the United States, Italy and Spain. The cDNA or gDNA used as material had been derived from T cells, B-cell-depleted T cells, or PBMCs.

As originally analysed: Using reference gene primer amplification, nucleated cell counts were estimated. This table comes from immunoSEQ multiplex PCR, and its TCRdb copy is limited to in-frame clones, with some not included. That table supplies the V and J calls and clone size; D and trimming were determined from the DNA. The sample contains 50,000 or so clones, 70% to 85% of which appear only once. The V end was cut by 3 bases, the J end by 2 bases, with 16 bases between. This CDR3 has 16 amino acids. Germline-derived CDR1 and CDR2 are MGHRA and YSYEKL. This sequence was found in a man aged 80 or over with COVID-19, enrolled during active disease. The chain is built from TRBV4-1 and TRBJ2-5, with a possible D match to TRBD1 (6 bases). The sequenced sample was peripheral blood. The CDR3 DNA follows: TGCGCCAGCAGCCAGGGGGCCACTAGGGCACAAGAGACCCAGTACTTC. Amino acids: CASSQGATRAQETQYF.